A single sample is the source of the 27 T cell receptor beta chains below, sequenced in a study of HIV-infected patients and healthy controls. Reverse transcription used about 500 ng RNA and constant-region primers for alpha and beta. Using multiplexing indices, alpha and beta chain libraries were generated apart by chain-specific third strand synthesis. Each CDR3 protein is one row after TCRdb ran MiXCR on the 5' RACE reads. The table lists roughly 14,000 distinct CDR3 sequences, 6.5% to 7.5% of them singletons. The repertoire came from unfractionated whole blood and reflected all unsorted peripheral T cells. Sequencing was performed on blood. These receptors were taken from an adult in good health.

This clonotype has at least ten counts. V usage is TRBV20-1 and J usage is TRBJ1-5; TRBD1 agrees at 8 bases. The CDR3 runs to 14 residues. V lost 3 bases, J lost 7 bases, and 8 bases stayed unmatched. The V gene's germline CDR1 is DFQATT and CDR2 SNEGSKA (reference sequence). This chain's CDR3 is CSARRTGSEQPQHF. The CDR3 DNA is TGCAGTGCTAGGAGGACAGGGTCAGAACAGCCCCAGCATTTT.

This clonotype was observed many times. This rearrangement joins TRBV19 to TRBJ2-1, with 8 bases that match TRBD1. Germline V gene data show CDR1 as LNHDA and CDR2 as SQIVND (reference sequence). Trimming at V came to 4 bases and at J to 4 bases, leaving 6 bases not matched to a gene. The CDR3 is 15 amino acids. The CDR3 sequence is CASSTGGLGYNEQFF. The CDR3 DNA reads TGTGCCAGTAGTACAGGGGGCCTCGGGTACAATGAGCAGTTCTTC.

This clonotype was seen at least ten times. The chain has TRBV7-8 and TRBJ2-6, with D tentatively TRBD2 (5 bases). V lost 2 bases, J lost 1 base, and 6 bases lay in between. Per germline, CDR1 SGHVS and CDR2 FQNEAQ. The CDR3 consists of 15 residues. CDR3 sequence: CASSLTGSGANVLTF. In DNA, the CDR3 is TGTGCCAGCAGCTTAACGGGGTCTGGGGCCAACGTCCTGACTTTC.

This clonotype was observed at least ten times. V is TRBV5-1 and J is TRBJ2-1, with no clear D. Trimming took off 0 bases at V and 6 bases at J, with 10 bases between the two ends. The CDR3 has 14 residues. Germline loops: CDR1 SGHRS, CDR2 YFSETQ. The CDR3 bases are TGCGCCAGCAGCTTGGGGGAAACTTTCAATGAGCAGTTCTTC. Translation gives CASSLGETFNEQFF.

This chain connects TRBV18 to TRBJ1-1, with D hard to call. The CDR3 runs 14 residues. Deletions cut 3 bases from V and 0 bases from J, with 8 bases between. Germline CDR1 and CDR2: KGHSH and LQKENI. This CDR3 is CASSPGIMNTEAFF. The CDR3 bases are TGTGCCAGCTCACCCGGGATCATGAACACTGAAGCTTTCTTT.

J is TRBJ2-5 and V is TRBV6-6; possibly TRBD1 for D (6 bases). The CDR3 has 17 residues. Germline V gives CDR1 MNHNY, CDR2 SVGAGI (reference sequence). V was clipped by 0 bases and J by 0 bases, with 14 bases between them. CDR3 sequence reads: CASSYSLLDSYQETQYF. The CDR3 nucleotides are TGTGCCAGCAGTTACTCTCTCCTGGACAGTTACCAAGAGACCCAGTACTTC.

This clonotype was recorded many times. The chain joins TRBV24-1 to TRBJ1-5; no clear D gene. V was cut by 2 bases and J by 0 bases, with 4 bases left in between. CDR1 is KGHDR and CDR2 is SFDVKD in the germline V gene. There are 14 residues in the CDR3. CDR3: CATSDYNSNQPQHF. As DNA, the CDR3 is TGTGCCACCAGTGATTACAATAGCAATCAGCCCCAGCATTTT.

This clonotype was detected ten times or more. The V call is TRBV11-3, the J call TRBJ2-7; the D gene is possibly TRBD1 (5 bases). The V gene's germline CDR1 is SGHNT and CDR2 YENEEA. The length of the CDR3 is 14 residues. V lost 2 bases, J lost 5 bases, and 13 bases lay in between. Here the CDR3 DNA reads TGTGCCAGCAGCTTAAACGGCATAGGGGACGAGCAGTACTTC. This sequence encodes CASSLNGIGDEQYF.

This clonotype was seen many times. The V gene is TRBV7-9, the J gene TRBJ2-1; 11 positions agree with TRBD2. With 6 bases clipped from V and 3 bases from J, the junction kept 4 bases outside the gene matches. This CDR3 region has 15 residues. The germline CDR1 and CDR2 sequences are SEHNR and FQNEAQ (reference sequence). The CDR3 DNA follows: TGTGCCAGCAGAACCGGGACTAGCGGCTACAATGAGCAGTTCTTC. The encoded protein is CASRTGTSGYNEQFF.

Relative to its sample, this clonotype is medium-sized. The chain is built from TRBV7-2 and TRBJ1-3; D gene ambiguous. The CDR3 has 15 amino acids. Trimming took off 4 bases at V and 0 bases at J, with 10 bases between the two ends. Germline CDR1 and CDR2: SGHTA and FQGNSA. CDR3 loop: CASSSHISSGNTIYF. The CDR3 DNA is TGTGCCAGCAGCTCTCACATTAGCTCTGGAAACACCATATATTTT.

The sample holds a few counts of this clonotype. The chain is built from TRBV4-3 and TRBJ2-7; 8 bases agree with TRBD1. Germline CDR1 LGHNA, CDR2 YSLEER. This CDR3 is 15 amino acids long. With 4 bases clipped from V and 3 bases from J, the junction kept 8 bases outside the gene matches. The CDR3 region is CASSPARDRYYEQYF. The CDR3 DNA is TGCGCCAGCAGCCCGGCGAGGGACAGGTACTACGAGCAGTACTTC.

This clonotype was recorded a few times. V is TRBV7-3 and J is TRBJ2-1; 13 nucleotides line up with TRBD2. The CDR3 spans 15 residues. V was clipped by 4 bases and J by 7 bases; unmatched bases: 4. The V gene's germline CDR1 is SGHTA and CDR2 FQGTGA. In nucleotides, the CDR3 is TGTGCCAGCAGCTCACTAGCGGGGGGGCTTAATGAGCAGTTCTTC. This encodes CASSSLAGGLNEQFF.

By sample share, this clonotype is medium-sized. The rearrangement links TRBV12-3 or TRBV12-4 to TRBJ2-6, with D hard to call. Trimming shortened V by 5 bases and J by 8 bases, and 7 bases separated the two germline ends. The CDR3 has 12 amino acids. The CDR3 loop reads CASSPSSNVLTF. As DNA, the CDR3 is TGTGCCAGCAGTCCCTCTTCCAACGTCCTGACTTTC.

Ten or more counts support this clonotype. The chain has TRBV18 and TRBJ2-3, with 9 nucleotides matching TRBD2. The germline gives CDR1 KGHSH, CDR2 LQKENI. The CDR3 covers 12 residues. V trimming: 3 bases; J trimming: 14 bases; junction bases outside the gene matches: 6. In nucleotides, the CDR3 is TGTGCCAGCTCACCGACTAGCGGAGACTGGTATTTT. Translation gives CASSPTSGDWYF.

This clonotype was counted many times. The CDR3 bases are TGTGCCAGCAGCTTAATTGAACTAGCCGGAGCAGATACGCAGTATTTT. It is translated as CASSLIELAGADTQYF. J is TRBJ2-3 and V is TRBV2; perhaps TRBD2 as D (6 bases). The CDR3 covers 16 residues. Germline loops: CDR1 SNHLY, CDR2 FYNNEI. Trimming pared 6 bases from V and 4 bases from J, leaving 20 bases between.

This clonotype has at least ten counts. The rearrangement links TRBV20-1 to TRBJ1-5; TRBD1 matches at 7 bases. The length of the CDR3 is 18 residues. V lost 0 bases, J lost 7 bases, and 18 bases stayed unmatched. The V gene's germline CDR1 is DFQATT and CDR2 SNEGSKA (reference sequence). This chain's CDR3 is CSARDSIGFRLQGQPQHF. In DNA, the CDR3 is TGCAGTGCTAGAGACTCAATAGGTTTTAGATTACAGGGGCAGCCCCAGCATTTT.

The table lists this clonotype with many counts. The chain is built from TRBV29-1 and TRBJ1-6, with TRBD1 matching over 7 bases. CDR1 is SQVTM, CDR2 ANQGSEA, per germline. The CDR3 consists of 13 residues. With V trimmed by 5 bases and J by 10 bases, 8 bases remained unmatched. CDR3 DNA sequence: TGCAGCGTTCTCGACAGGGAAGGATCACCCCTCCACTTT. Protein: CSVLDREGSPLHF.

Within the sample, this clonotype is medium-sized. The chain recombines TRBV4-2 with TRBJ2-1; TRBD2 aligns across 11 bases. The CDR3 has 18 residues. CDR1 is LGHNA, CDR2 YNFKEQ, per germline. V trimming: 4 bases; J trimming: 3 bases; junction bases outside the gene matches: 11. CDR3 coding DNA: TGTGCCAGCAGCCCACTTGTTTTGCTAGCGGGAGGCTACAATGAGCAGTTCTTC. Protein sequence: CASSPLVLLAGGYNEQFF.

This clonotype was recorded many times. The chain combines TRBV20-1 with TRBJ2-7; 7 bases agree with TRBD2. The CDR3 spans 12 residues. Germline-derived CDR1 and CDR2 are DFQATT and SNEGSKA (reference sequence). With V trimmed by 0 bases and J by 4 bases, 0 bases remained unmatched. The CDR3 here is CSAREREYEQYF. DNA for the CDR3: TGCAGTGCTAGAGAGCGGGAGTACGAGCAGTACTTC.

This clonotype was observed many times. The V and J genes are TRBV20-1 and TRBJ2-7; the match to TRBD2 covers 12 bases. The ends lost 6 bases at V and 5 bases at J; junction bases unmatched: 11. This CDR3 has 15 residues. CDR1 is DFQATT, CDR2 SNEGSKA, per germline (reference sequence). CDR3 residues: CSARLAGDRVDEQYF. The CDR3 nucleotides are TGCAGTGCGAGACTAGCGGGAGATAGAGTCGACGAGCAGTACTTC.

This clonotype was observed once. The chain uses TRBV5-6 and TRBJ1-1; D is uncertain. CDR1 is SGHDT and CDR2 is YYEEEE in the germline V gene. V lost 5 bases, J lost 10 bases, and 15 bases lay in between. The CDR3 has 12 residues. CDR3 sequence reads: CASRVRYGGAFF. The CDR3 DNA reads TGTGCCAGCAGAGTACGATATGGAGGAGCTTTCTTT. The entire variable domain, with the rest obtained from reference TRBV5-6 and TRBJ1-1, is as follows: DAGVTQSPTHLIKTRGQQVTLRCSPKSGHDTVSWYQQALGQGPQFIFQYYEEEERQRGNFPDRFSGHQFPNYSSELNVNALLLGDSALYLCASRVRYGGAFFGQGTRLTVV.

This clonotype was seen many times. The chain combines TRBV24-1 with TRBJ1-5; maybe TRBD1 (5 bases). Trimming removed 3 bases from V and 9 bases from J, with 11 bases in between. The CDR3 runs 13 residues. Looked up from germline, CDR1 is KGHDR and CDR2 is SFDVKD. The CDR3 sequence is CATSDRGGGPQHF. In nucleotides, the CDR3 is TGTGCCACCAGTGATCGGGGCGGCGGGCCCCAGCATTTT.

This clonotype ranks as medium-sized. This CDR3 reads CASSQDGGGNQPQHF. In nucleotides, the CDR3 is TGCGCCAGCAGCCAAGATGGGGGGGGCAATCAGCCCCAGCATTTT. This rearrangement joins TRBV4-1 to TRBJ1-5, with D possibly TRBD1 on 5 matching bases. This CDR3 region has 15 residues. Germline V gene data show CDR1 as MGHRA and CDR2 as YSYEKL. Trimming took off 0 bases at V and 2 bases at J, with 8 bases between the two ends.

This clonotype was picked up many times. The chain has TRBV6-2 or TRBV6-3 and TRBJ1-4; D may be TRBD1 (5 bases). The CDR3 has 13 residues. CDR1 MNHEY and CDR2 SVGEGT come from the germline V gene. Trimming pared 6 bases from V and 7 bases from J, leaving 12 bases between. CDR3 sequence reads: CASSPPRGEKLFF. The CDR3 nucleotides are TGTGCCAGCAGCCCTCCGAGGGGTGAAAAACTGTTTTTT.

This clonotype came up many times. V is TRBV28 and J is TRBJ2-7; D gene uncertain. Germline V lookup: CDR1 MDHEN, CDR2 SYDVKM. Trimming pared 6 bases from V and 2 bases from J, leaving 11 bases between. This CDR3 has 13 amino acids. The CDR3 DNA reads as TGTGCCAGCAGGCCGGAGCGAACCTACGAGCAGTACTTC. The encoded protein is CASRPERTYEQYF.

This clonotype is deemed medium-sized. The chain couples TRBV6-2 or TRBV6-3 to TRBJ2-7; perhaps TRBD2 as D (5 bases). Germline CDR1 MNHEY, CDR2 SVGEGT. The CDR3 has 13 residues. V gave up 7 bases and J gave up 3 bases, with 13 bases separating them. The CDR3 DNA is TGTGCCAGCACCGACGGAGGAGGCTACGAGCAGTACTTC. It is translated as CASTDGGGYEQYF.

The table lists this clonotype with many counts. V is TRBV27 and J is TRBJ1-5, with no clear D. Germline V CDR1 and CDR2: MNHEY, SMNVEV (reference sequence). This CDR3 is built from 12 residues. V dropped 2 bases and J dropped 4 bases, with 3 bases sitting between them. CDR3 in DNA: TGTGCCAGCAGTTTAACAAATCAGCCCCAGCATTTT. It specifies CASSLTNQPQHF.